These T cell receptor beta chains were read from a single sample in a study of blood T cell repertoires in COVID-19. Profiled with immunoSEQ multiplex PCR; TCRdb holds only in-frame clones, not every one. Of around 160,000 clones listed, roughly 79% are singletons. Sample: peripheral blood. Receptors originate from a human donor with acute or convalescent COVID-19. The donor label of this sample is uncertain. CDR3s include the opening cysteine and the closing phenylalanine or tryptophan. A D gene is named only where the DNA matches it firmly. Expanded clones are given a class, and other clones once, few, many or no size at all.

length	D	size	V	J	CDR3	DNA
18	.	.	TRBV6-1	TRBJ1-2	CASSEVFGGAENGGGYTF	TGTGCCAGCAGTGAAGTCTTTGGGGGGGCAGAGAACGGTGGTGGCTACACCTTC
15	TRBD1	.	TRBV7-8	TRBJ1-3	CASSLNRGHGNTIYF	TGTGCCAGCAGCTTGAACAGGGGGCACGGAAACACCATATATTTT
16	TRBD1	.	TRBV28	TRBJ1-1	CASSSGQGAVSTEAFF	TGTGCCAGCAGTTCGGGACAGGGGGCGGTTAGCACTGAAGCTTTCTTT
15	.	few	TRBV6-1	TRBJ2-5	CASSEAALGRETQYF	TGTGCCAGCAGTGAAGCGGCACTAGGGAGAGAGACCCAGTACTTC
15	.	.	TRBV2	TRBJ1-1	CASSERTDMNTEAFF	TGTGCCAGCAGTGAGCGGACAGATATGAACACTGAAGCTTTCTTT
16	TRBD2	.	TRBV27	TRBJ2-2	CASSLQAGSNTGELFF	TGTGCCAGCAGTTTACAAGCGGGGTCGAACACCGGGGAGCTGTTTTTT
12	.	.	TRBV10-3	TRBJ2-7	CAISPKGYEQYF	TGTGCCATCAGTCCGAAGGGGTACGAGCAGTACTTC
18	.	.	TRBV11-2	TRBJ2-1	CASSFQDPFLAAYNEQFF	TGTGCCAGCAGCTTTCAGGACCCTTTTTTAGCGGCATACAATGAGCAGTTCTTC
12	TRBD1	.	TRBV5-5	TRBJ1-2	CASSFRDRGYTF	TGTGCCAGCAGCTTTCGGGACAGAGGCTACACCTTC
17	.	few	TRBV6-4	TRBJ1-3	CASSDETVIGSGNTIYF	TGTGCCAGCAGTGACGAGACAGTGATCGGCTCTGGAAACACCATATATTTT
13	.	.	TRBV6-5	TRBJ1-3	CASSYSRGNTIYF	TGTGCCAGCAGTTACTCGAGGGGGAACACCATATATTTT
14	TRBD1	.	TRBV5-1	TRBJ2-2	CASSPDREDGELFF	TGCGCCAGCAGCCCTGACAGGGAAGACGGGGAGCTGTTTTTT
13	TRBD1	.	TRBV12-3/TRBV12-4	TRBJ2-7	CASSRDSSYEQYF	TGTGCCAGCAGTCGGGACAGCTCCTACGAGCAGTACTTC
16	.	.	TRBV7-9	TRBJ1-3	CASSLMAGGPGNTIYF	TGTGCCAGCAGCTTAATGGCGGGGGGACCTGGAAACACCATATATTTT
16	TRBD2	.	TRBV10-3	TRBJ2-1	CAISSGTSGGDNEQFF	TGTGCCATCAGTTCCGGGACTAGCGGGGGGGACAATGAGCAGTTCTTC
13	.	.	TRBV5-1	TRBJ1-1	CASRGWGLTEAFF	TGCGCCAGCAGAGGATGGGGGCTCACTGAAGCTTTCTTT
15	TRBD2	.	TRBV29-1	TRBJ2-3	CSLAHGGASTDTQYF	TGCAGCTTAGCACACGGGGGGGCTAGCACAGATACGCAGTATTTT
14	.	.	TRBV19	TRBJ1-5	CASSIVGGNQPQHF	TGTGCCAGTAGTATTGTCGGAGGCAATCAGCCCCAGCATTTT
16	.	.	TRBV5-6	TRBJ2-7	CASNPYRPGKAYEQYF	TGTGCCAGCAACCCATACAGGCCCGGCAAGGCCTACGAGCAGTACTTC
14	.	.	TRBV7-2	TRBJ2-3	CASSSRTGTDTQYF	TGTGCCAGCAGCTCCCGGACTGGCACAGATACGCAGTATTTT
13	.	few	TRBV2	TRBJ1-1	CASSPRMNTEAFF	TGTGCCAGCAGCCCCAGGATGAACACTGAAGCTTTCTTT
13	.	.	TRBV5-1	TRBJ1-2	CASRLTKDYGYTF	TGCGCCAGCAGACTGACAAAAGACTATGGCTACACCTTC
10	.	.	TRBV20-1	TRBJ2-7	CSASLGEQYF	TGCAGTGCTAGCCTAGGCGAGCAGTACTTC
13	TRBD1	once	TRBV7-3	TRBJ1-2	CASSGDSFYGYTF	TGTGCCAGCAGCGGGGACAGCTTTTATGGCTACACCTTC
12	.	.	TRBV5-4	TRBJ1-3	CATKDRGNTIYF	TGTGCCACCAAAGACAGGGGAAACACCATATATTTT
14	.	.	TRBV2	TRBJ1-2	CASTEVDSYYGYTF	TGTGCCAGCACAGAGGTGGACAGCTACTATGGCTACACCTTC
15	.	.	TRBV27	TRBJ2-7	CASSFSAGFSYEQYF	TGTGCCAGCAGTTTCAGCGCGGGGTTCTCCTACGAGCAGTACTTC
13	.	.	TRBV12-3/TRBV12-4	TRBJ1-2	CATSRAITGGYTF	TGTGCCACGAGTCGGGCAATTACGGGGGGCTACACCTTC
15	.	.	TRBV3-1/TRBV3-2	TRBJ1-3	CASSTHPGAGNTIYF	TGTGCCAGCAGCACCCACCCGGGTGCTGGAAACACCATATATTTT
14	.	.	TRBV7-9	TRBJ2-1	CASSLGAGYYEQFF	TGTGCCAGCAGCTTAGGGGCAGGGTATTATGAGCAGTTCTTC
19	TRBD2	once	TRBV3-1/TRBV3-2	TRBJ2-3	CASSPPGLAGGQSTDTQYF	TGTGCCAGCAGCCCTCCGGGACTAGCGGGGGGCCAAAGCACAGATACGCAGTATTTT
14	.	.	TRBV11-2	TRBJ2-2	CASSSHRNTGELFF	TGTGCCAGCAGTTCCCACAGGAACACCGGGGAGCTGTTTTTT
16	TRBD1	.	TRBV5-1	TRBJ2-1	CASIFGQGSSYNEQFF	TGCGCCAGCATATTCGGACAGGGCAGCTCCTACAATGAGCAGTTCTTC
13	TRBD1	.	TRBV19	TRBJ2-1	CASRGQGNNEQFF	TGTGCCAGTAGGGGACAGGGTAACAATGAGCAGTTCTTC
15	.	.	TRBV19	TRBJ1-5	CASRKQPNSNQPQHF	TGTGCCAGTAGAAAACAGCCAAACAGCAATCAGCCCCAGCATTTT
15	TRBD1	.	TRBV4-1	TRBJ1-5	CASSQWTGLNQPQHF	TGCGCCAGCAGCCAATGGACAGGACTTAATCAGCCCCAGCATTTT